This TCR beta chain came from a study of T-cell reconstitution after alpha-beta-depleted transplantation in children. Study-level results: Several hundred expanded graft clones reportedly gave rise to the alpha-beta T cells present about two months after transplant. Once a year had passed after transplant, T-cell counts and diversity came mostly from newly produced T cells. Day-60 TCRbeta diversity that was high in some patients was derived from surviving recipient T cells and thymic progenitors.

This sample's TCRbeta library carried unique molecular identifier barcodes. TCRdb recomputed calls from the PCR reads with MiXCR, one row per CDR3 protein. Of 900,000 or so distinct CDR3 sequences in the sample, about 15% are singletons; the top ten hold roughly 5%. The CDR3 is 15 residues long. Trimming removed 2 bases from V and 8 bases from J; junction bases left unmatched: 8. Looked up from germline, CDR1 is MNHNS and CDR2 is SASEGT. Note on this clonotype: Its antigen is still unknown.

The genes are TRBV6-1 and TRBJ1-4; 7 positions match TRBD1. The sequence came from a male patient younger than 18 who had a stem cell transplant for acute lymphoblastic leukemia, so the T cells may come from the graft donor. This material consisted of PBMCs, mostly from graft donor cells, taken 360 days after TCRalphabeta/CD19-depleted stem cell transplant. The CDR3 region has the DNA TGTGCCAGCAGTGAATTTAGGGGGCAGGGAGAAAAACTGTTTTTT. It specifies CASSEFRGQGEKLFF.